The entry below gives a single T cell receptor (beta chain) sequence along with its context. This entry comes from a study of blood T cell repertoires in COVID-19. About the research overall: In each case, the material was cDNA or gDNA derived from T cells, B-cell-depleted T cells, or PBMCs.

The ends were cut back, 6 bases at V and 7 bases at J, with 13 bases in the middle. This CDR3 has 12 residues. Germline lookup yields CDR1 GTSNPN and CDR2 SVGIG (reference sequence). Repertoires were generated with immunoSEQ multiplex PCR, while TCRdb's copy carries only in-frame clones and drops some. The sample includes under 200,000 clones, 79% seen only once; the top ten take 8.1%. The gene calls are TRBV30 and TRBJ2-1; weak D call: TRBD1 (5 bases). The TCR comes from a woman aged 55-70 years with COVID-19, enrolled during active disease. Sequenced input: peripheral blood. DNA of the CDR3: TGTGCCTGTAAATTATCAGGGAATGAGCAGTTCTTC. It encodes CACKLSGNEQFF.